This TCR beta chain was sequenced for a study of T cells in Graves' hyperthyroidism and ophthalmopathy. Ten or more counts support this clonotype. The PBMCs were taken from under 12 ml of fresh peripheral blood. There are 16 residues in the CDR3. Per the germline V gene, CDR1 is DFQATT and CDR2 is SNEGSKA (reference sequence). Losses at the gene ends were 5 bases for V and 5 bases for J; bases not matched to a gene: 12. There were TCR beta CDR3 regions amplified from RNA transcripts. The TCR CDR3 was amplified in a first-round RT-PCR using the HTBI primer set. TCRdb itself ran the multiplex PCR reads through MiXCR, one entry per CDR3 protein. The sample carries 700,000 or so distinct CDR3 sequences, roughly 15% recorded once.

The clonotype was recovered from a woman aged 50 to 65 with Graves' ophthalmopathy. The sample taken for sequencing was blood. This chain connects TRBV20-1 to TRBJ2-5; 12 nucleotides align to TRBD2. For the CDR3, the DNA is TGCAGTGCTGACGTCCTTTGGACTAGCGGGACCGAGACCCAGTACTTC. This translates into CSADVLWTSGTETQYF.